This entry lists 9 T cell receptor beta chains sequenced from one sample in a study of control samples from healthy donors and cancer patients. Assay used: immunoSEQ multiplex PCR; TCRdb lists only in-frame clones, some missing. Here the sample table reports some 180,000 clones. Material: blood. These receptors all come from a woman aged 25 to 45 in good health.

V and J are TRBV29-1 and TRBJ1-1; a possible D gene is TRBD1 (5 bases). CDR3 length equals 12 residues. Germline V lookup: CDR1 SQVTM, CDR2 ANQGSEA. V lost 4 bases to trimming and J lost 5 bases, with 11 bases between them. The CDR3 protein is CSVGGEETEAFF. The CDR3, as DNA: TGCAGCGTTGGAGGGGAGGAAACTGAAGCTTTCTTT.

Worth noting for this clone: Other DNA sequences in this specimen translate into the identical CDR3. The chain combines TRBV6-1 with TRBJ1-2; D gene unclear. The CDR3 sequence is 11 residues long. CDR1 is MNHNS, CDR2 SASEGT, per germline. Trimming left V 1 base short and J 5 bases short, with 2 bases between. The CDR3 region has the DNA TGTGCCAGCAGTGAAGGGTATGGCTACACCTTC. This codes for CASSEGYGYTF.

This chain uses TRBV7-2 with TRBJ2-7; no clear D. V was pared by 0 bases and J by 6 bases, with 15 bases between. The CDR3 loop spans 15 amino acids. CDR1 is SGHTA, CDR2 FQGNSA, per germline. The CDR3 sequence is CASSLAGLPSAEQYF. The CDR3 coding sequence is TGTGCCAGCAGCTTAGCGGGTTTACCCAGCGCCGAGCAGTACTTC.

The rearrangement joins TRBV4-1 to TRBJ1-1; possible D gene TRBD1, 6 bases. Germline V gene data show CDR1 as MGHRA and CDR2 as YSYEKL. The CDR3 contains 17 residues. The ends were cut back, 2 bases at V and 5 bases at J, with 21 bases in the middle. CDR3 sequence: CASSQRPPGGRRTEAFF. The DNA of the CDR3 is TGCGCCAGCAGCCAAAGGCCTCCGGGGGGGCGAAGAACTGAAGCTTTCTTT.

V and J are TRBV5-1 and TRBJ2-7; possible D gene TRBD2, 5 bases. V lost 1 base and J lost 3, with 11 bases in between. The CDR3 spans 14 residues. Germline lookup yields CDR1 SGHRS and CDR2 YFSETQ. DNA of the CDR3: TGCGCCAGCAGCTTGCAGGAGGAGATCTACGAGCAGTACTTC. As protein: CASSLQEEIYEQYF.

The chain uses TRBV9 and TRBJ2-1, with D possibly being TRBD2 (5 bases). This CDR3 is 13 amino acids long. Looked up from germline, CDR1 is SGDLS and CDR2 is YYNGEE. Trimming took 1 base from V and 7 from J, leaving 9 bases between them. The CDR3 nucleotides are TGTGCCAGCAGCGTAAGCGTAGCGAATGAGCAGTTCTTC. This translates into CASSVSVANEQFF.

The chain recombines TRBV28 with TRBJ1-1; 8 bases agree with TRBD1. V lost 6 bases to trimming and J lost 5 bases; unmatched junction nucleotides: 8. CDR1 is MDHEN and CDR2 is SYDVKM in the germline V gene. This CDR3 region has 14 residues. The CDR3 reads CASRAQGAWTEAFF. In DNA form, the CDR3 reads TGTGCCAGCAGGGCGCAGGGGGCCTGGACTGAAGCTTTCTTT.

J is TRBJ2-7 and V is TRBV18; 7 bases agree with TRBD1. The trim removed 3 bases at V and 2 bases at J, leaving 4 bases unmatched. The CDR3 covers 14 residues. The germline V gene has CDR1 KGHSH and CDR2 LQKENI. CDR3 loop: CASSPSGTAYEQYF. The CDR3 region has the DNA TGTGCCAGCTCACCGTCCGGGACAGCCTACGAGCAGTACTTC. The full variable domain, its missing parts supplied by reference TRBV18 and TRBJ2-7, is NAGVMQNPRHLVRRRGQEARLRCSPMKGHSHVYWYRQLPEEGLKFMVYLQKENIIDESGMPKERFSAEFPKEGPSILRIQQVVRGDSAAYFCASSPSGTAYEQYFGPGTRLTVT.

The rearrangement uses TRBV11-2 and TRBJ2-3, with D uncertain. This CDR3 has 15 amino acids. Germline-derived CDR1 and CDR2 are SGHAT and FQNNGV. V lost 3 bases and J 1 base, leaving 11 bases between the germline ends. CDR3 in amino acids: CASSFLRWGTDTQYF. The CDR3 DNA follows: TGTGCCAGCAGCTTCCTCCGTTGGGGCACAGATACGCAGTATTTT.